This T cell receptor beta chain was captured in a study of OX40 agonist ivuxolimab in advanced cancers. Sequenced by immunoSEQ multiplex PCR; TCRdb stores in-frame clones only, minus some. The profile covers tens of thousands of clones, with 90% to 95% appearing a single time and roughly 4.5% taken by the ten largest. CDR1 is MNHEY and CDR2 is SMNVEV in the germline V gene (reference sequence). The CDR3 contains 13 residues. V was clipped by 6 bases and J by 5 bases, with 13 bases between them. This sequence originates from an adult with an advanced solid tumor such as melanoma, head and neck, liver or kidney cancer. The gene calls are TRBV27 and TRBJ1-1; no reliable D call. Here the sequenced sample was CD4+ or CD8+ T cells sorted from blood, taken in a trial of the OX40 agonist ivuxolimab. The CDR3 DNA follows: TGTGCCAGCAGCCCACCCGGGATTACTGAAGCTTTCTTT. This sequence encodes CASSPPGITEAFF.